Below, 12 T cell receptor beta chains from the same sample are listed, as sequenced in a study of CD8 T cells in ankylosing spondylitis. From the 5' RACE reads, TCRdb called clonotypes with MiXCR, one entry per CDR3 protein. Of under 300,000 distinct CDR3 sequences listed, 10% are singletons. The specimen sequenced was blood, either unsorted or a sorted T cell fraction (not recorded which). The receptors come from a male donor with ankylosing spondylitis or in good health (not recorded which).

This clonotype turned up a few times. The chain carries TRBV7-2 and TRBJ1-1; 7 bases line up with TRBD1. The CDR3 spans 18 residues. CDR1 is SGHTA and CDR2 is FQGNSA in the germline V gene. V lost 1 base, J lost 0 bases, and 11 bases stayed unmatched. CDR3 bases: TGTGCCAGCAGCTTAGGCTTGAGGACAGGCCCGATGAACACTGAAGCTTTCTTT. Translated: CASSLGLRTGPMNTEAFF.

The chain recombines TRBV5-1 with TRBJ2-5; TRBD1 or TRBD2 may be the D gene (6 bases each). The germline V and J ends were trimmed by 9 bases and 5 bases, with 26 bases remaining between them. This CDR3 is built from 16 residues. The V gene's germline CDR1 is SGHRS and CDR2 YFSETQ. The CDR3 here is CANSLAGQHYEETQYF. In DNA, the CDR3 is TGCGCCAACAGTTTGGCGGGACAACACTACGAGGAGACCCAGTACTTC.

This clonotype was seen at least ten times. The chain uses TRBV3-1 and TRBJ2-3, with a weak D call TRBD1 (5 bases). The V and J ends lost 1 base and 2 bases respectively, with 10 bases between them. The CDR3 covers 15 residues. Per the germline V gene, CDR1 is LGHDT and CDR2 is YNNKEL (reference sequence). The CDR3 here is CASSQGARVTDTQYF. In nucleotides, the CDR3 is TGTGCCAGCAGCCAAGGAGCCAGGGTCACAGATACGCAGTATTTT.

This clonotype was observed at least ten times. The chain recombines TRBV20-1 with TRBJ1-4; D not certain. Germline V CDR1 and CDR2: DFQATT, SNEGSKA (reference sequence). The CDR3 loop spans 14 amino acids. The V end was cut by 0 bases, the J end by 4 bases, with 9 bases between. The CDR3, as DNA: TGCAGTGCTAGAGATCGGCTCATTAATGAAAAACTGTTTTTT. Protein product: CSARDRLINEKLFF.

This clonotype showed up many times. This chain links TRBV29-1 with TRBJ2-1, with 11 bases fitting TRBD2. Germline CDR1 reads SQVTM; CDR2 reads ANQGSEA. The CDR3 spans 14 residues. V gave up 6 bases and J gave up 3 bases; unmatched junction bases: 4. In nucleotides, the CDR3 is TGCAGCGTCTCACTAGCGGGAGACTACAATGAGCAGTTCTTC. Translating it yields CSVSLAGDYNEQFF.

This clonotype has a count of ten or more. The genes are TRBV4-1 and TRBJ1-6; D is possibly TRBD1 (6 bases). The CDR3 contains 18 residues. V lost 0 bases and J lost 0, with 12 bases in between. CDR1 MGHRA and CDR2 YSYEKL come from the germline V gene. CDR3 in DNA: TGCGCCAGCAGCCAAGAGATAGGACAGAGCTCCTATAATTCACCCCTCCACTTT. Its protein is CASSQEIGQSSYNSPLHF.

In this sample, this clonotype turned up many times. V and J are TRBV12-3 or TRBV12-4 and TRBJ2-2, with 10 bases identical to TRBD1. CDR3 length equals 16 residues. V trimming: 7 bases; J trimming: 1 base; junction bases outside the gene matches: 6. Written as DNA, the CDR3 is TGTGCCAGCACACCGGGACAGGGGATGAACACCGGGGAGCTGTTTTTT. Amino acid sequence: CASTPGQGMNTGELFF.

In its sample, this clonotype was seen a few times. The V gene is TRBV7-9, the J gene TRBJ1-2, with a possible D match to TRBD1 (5 bases). Per germline, CDR1 SEHNR and CDR2 FQNEAQ (reference sequence). Trimming shortened V by 3 bases and J by 4 bases, and 15 bases separated the two germline ends. This CDR3 region has 15 residues. The CDR3 protein is CASSLVVRGGYGYTF. DNA for the CDR3: TGTGCCAGCAGCTTGGTCGTAAGGGGTGGCTATGGCTACACCTTC.

In this sample, this clonotype turned up a few times. This sequence joins TRBV29-1 and TRBJ1-1; D is ambiguous. The CDR3 runs to 13 residues. Per germline, CDR1 SQVTM and CDR2 ANQGSEA. The V end lost 3 bases, the J end lost 0 bases, and 8 bases lay between the germline ends. In DNA, the CDR3 is TGCAGCGTTGATGACGGAGTGAACACTGAAGCTTTCTTT. Protein sequence: CSVDDGVNTEAFF.

There are many counts of this clonotype. The chain employs TRBV5-1 and TRBJ1-2; no clear D gene. The germline V gene encodes CDR1 SGHRS and CDR2 YFSETQ. This CDR3 has 15 amino acids. V was cut by 0 bases and J by 0 bases, with 9 bases left in between. Written as DNA, the CDR3 is TGCGCCAGCAGCTTGGGTGTAACTTCTAACTATGGCTACACCTTC. Protein sequence: CASSLGVTSNYGYTF.

This clonotype has at least ten counts. The chain uses TRBV5-1 and TRBJ1-6, with D maybe TRBD1 (5 bases). The CDR3 is 14 residues long. Trimming took off 4 bases at V and 7 bases at J, with 12 bases between the two ends. Germline V gene data show CDR1 as SGHRS and CDR2 as YFSETQ. Here the CDR3 DNA reads TGCGCCAGCAGCCCCGGGACTGGAAATTCACCCCTCCACTTT. Its translation: CASSPGTGNSPLHF.

This clonotype was recorded at least ten times. The CDR3 region is CASSLVVGVSRNEQFF. The CDR3 nucleotides read TGCGCCAGCAGCTTAGTCGTAGGGGTCTCGAGGAATGAGCAGTTCTTC. The V call is TRBV5-1, the J call TRBJ2-1; the D gene is possibly TRBD1 (5 bases). V lost 2 bases and J 7 bases, leaving 19 bases between the germline ends. CDR1 and CDR2 from the germline V gene are SGHRS and YFSETQ. This CDR3 comprises 16 residues.